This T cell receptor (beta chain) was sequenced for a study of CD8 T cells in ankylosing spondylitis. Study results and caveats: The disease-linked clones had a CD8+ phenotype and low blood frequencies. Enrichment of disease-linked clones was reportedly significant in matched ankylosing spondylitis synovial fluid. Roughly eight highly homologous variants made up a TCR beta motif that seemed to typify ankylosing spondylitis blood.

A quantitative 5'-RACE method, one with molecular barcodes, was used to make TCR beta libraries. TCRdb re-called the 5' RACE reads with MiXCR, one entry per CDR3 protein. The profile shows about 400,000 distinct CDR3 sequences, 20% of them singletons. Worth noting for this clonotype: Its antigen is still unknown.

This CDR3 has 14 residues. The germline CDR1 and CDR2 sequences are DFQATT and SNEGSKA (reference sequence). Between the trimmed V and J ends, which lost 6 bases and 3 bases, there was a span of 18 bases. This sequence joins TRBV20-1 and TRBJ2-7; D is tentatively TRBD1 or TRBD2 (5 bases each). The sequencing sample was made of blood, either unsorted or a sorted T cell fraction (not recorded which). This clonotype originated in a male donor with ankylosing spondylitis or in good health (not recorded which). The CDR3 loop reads CSARDWDADYEQYF. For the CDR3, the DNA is TGCAGTGCACGCGATTGGGACGCGGACTACGAGCAGTACTTC.